This TCR beta chain was observed in a study of shared clonotypes between healthy human individuals. Background on the study: For every donor, three CD4 naive, three CD4 memory, two CD8 naive and one CD8 memory plates were used. Study results and limitations: On the whole, naive subsets had larger estimated richness than memory subsets had.

Naivety among CD8 cells was defined by CD45RO negativity and positive CCR7 selection, thereby excluding terminally differentiated effector memory CD45RA+ cells. Libraries were prepared by immunoSEQ multiplex PCR; TCRdb keeps only in-frame clonotypes and omits some of them. The repertoire holds approximately 720,000 clones, with around 92% as singletons. The CDR3 extends over 17 amino acids. Looked up from germline, CDR1 is SEHNR and CDR2 is FQNEAQ (reference sequence). Concerning this clone itself: The antigen remains unidentified.

This chain connects TRBV7-9 to TRBJ2-7; possibly TRBD2 for D (5 bases). Matching the DNA end better, TRBJ2-1 makes the J call doubtful. The TCR sequence derives from a man younger than 45 in good health. Sequenced material: naive CD8+ T cells sorted from blood. The CDR3 loop reads CASSPPVGESSYNEQFF. In DNA, the CDR3 is TGTGCCAGCAGTCCCCCCGTCGGGGAGAGCTCCTACAATGAGCAGTTCTTC.